This is a list of T cell receptor beta chains from one sample in a study of human T cells and chemical hapten exposure. TCRdb reanalysed the RACE reads using MiXCR and keeps one entry per CDR3 protein. In the table there are 370,000 or so distinct CDR3 sequences, roughly 4.8% of which are singletons. Sequencing used whole blood, obtained in connection with sensitization to the hapten diphenylcyclopropenone (DPC). Every receptor here comes from a woman between 45 and 65 years old with alopecia areata. Some clones in this sample may be carry-over from other donors' samples. Each CDR3 is given with its conserved first and last residue. A D gene is named only where the DNA matches it firmly. Size tells how often a clone was seen (once, few, many) or the class of an expanded clone, and some rows leave it out.

V: TRBV3-1; D: TRBD2; J: TRBJ2-7; size: once; DNA: TGTGCCAGCAGTCGGAGGACTAGCGGGAGGGCGACCGATTACGAGCAGTACTTC; CDR3: CASSRRTSGRATDYEQYF
V: TRBV18; D: NA; J: TRBJ2-7; size: NA; DNA: TGTGCCAGCTCGCTAGACAAGGGACTCTACGAGCAGTACTTC; CDR3: CASSLDKGLYEQYF
V: TRBV12-3/TRBV12-4; D: NA; J: TRBJ1-2; size: many; DNA: TGTGCCAGCAGTTTTAGGGGGGTAGGGTATGGCTACACCTTC; CDR3: CASSFRGVGYGYTF
V: TRBV4-1; D: NA; J: TRBJ2-7; size: many; DNA: TGCGCCAGCAGCCAAGGTCGGACAAAACTATCTTACGAGCAGTACTTC; CDR3: CASSQGRTKLSYEQYF
V: TRBV5-5; D: NA; J: TRBJ1-2; size: few; DNA: TGTGCCAGCAGCTTGACACTGATTAACTATGGCTACACCTTC; CDR3: CASSLTLINYGYTF
V: TRBV2; D: NA; J: TRBJ2-3; size: many; DNA: TGTGCCAGCAGCGAACAGGGCACCCTTAGCACAGATACGCAGTATTTT; CDR3: CASSEQGTLSTDTQYF
V: TRBV4-1; D: NA; J: TRBJ2-4; size: many; DNA: TGCGCCAGCAGCCACCCCACGGACTTCGCCAAAAACATTCAGTACTTC; CDR3: CASSHPTDFAKNIQYF
V: TRBV7-9; D: NA; J: TRBJ2-7; size: NA; DNA: TGTGCCAGCAGCTCGCCTAAGTACGAGCAGTACTTC; CDR3: CASSSPKYEQYF
V: TRBV5-1; D: NA; J: TRBJ1-1; size: NA; DNA: TGCGCCAGCAGCTTGGCCCAAACGGCCGCTGAAGCTTTCTTT; CDR3: CASSLAQTAAEAFF
V: TRBV9; D: NA; J: TRBJ1-2; size: few; DNA: TGTGCCAGCAGCGTAGCGACAGGCTACAACTATGGCTACACCTTC; CDR3: CASSVATGYNYGYTF
V: TRBV7-9; D: NA; J: TRBJ2-3; size: many; DNA: TGTGCCAGCAGCTTAGTAGTACCCCCGACCGATACGCAGTATTTT; CDR3: CASSLVVPPTDTQYF
V: TRBV12-3/TRBV12-4; D: NA; J: TRBJ1-5; size: many; DNA: TGTGCCAGCAGTTTGGGGGACATCCAACAGCCCCAGCATTTT; CDR3: CASSLGDIQQPQHF